The T cell receptor beta chain described here comes from a study of CD8+CD57+ T cells in acquired aplastic anemia. Overall study context: Mean yield of DNA from sorted CD4+ and CD8+ cells was around 3 ug.

Germline V gene lookup returns CDR1 SQVTM and CDR2 ANQGSEA. This CDR3 contains 14 residues. Trimming took 6 bases from V and 6 from J; bases not matched to a gene: 6. The table lists this clonotype with many counts. Its antigen remains unknown. Both TCR beta VDJ combination and CDR3 sequence profiling were carried out. Genomic DNA was the template for this profiling. MiXCR, applied by TCRdb to the reads, yields one record per CDR3 protein. The sample gives approximately 220,000 distinct CDR3 sequences, about 44% of which show up once; over 7.5% is in the top ten. Sequencing was done on patients that had shown CD8+CD57+ cell expansion by flow cytometry. The diagnosis in all patients was severe acquired aplastic anemia. Findings and limits, study-wide: Under 35 was the count of CD8+ CDR3 sequences that patients shared with controls.

This clonotype was obtained from a human donor with aplastic anemia. The material sequenced was sorted CD4+, CD8+, or CD8+CD57+ T cells (not recorded which) from PBMCs. The chain recombines TRBV29-1 with TRBJ2-1; TRBD2 aligns across 12 bases. CDR3 in amino acids: CSVRLAGVANEQFF. In nucleotides, the CDR3 is TGCAGCGTAAGACTAGCGGGAGTTGCCAATGAGCAGTTCTTC.